These 27 T cell receptor beta chains were sequenced from one sample in a study of CD8 T cells in Susac syndrome (dated 2019 in TCRdb). The library was prepared using the immunoSEQ multiplex PCR assay. RNA was extracted with the RNeasy kit and 0.5 to 1 ug was reverse transcribed using random hexamers. TCRdb reprocessed the public reads (quality trimming at Q25 with fastp, clone calling with MiXCR) and kept in-frame beta chains. Records with the same CDR3 protein are collapsed into one entry carrying the most frequent genes and DNA. The sample table shows 120,000 or so distinct CDR3 sequences, and more than 90% are seen once. The ten largest clones represent 0.2% to 0.25% of the sample. Material for sequencing was CD8+ T cells from PBMCs. The receptors were sampled from a human donor with Susac syndrome.

This rearrangement joins TRBV18 to TRBJ2-7, with D possibly matching TRBD1 (5 bases). Germline assignment: CDR1 KGHSH and CDR2 LQKENI. V lost 6 bases and J 3 bases, leaving 18 bases between the germline ends. The CDR3 runs to 15 residues. This CDR3 reads CASSGPKAEIYEQYF. The CDR3 DNA follows: TGTGCCAGCTCGGGGCCGAAGGCGGAGATCTACGAGCAGTACTTC.

This clonotype was picked up a small number of times. The chain couples TRBV12-3 or TRBV12-4 to TRBJ1-5; 9 bases line up with TRBD1. CDR3 length: 13 residues. Trimming removed 5 bases from V and 4 bases from J; junction bases left unmatched: 0. CDR3 sequence: CASSGQGNQPQHF. As DNA, the CDR3 is TGTGCCAGCAGTGGACAGGGGAATCAGCCCCAGCATTTT.

The chain employs TRBV4-3 and TRBJ1-5; D not certain. This CDR3 region has 15 residues. Germline assignment: CDR1 LGHNA and CDR2 YSLEER. V was cut by 1 base and J by 6 bases, with 13 bases left in between. The DNA for the CDR3 is TGCGCCAGCAGCCAAGGCTGGAACCGGGGTCAGCCCCAGCATTTT. Protein: CASSQGWNRGQPQHF.

The V gene is TRBV7-9, the J gene TRBJ2-2; 7 bases match TRBD1. V lost 5 bases to trimming and J lost 2 bases; unmatched junction nucleotides: 11. The length of the CDR3 is 17 residues. Germline V gives CDR1 SEHNR, CDR2 FQNEAQ (reference sequence). The CDR3: CASSPGPDRANTGELFF. The DNA of the CDR3 is TGTGCCAGCAGCCCGGGACCAGACAGGGCCAACACCGGGGAGCTGTTTTTT.

V and J are TRBV2 and TRBJ2-3; maybe TRBD1 (6 bases). From germline, CDR1 is SNHLY and CDR2 FYNNEI. Deletions cut 7 bases from V and 1 base from J, with 6 bases between. The CDR3 has 12 residues. The CDR3 coding sequence is TGTGCCAGCACAGGGGGCACAGATACGCAGTATTTT. It is translated as CASTGGTDTQYF.

V is TRBV30 and J is TRBJ2-5; tentatively, D is TRBD1 or TRBD2 (5 bases each). The CDR3 totals 14 residues. CDR1 is GTSNPN and CDR2 is SVGIG in the germline V gene (reference sequence). The V end was cut by 2 bases, the J end by 2 bases, with 12 bases between. Written as DNA, the CDR3 is TGTGCCTGGAGTACTAGGGACCGACAAGAGACCCAGTACTTC. Its translation is CAWSTRDRQETQYF.

The chain joins TRBV4-2 to TRBJ1-5; tentative D call: TRBD1 (5 bases). Trimming removed 4 bases from V and 2 bases from J, with 15 bases in between. The CDR3 has 16 amino acids. Germline V gene sequence: CDR1 LGHNA, CDR2 YNFKEQ. CDR3 protein: CASSPTGGRGNQPQHF. The CDR3 nucleotides read TGTGCCAGCAGCCCCACCGGGGGAAGAGGCAATCAGCCCCAGCATTTT.

The J gene is TRBJ2-7, the V gene TRBV2; maybe TRBD1 (5 bases). This CDR3 is 13 amino acids long. From germline, CDR1 is SNHLY and CDR2 FYNNEI. Trimming took off 5 bases at V and 3 bases at J, with 11 bases between the two ends. CDR3 DNA sequence: TGTGCCAGCAGTCGGCAGGACAACTACGAGCAGTACTTC. It encodes CASSRQDNYEQYF.

This chain joins TRBV3-1 and TRBJ2-5; D gene ambiguous. Trimming removed 0 bases from V and 0 bases from J, with 8 bases in between. CDR3 length equals 15 residues. In germline, CDR1 is LGHDT, CDR2 YNNKEL (reference sequence). For the CDR3, the DNA is TGTGCCAGCAGCCAAGATGGTTCAAACCAAGAGACCCAGTACTTC. This sequence encodes CASSQDGSNQETQYF.

The chain joins TRBV4-1 to TRBJ1-2, with TRBD1 identical over 7 bases. The CDR3 extends over 15 amino acids. Losses at the gene ends were 2 bases for V and 1 base for J; bases not matched to a gene: 4. Germline lookup yields CDR1 MGHRA and CDR2 YSYEKL. The CDR3 protein is CASSQTGAFNYGYTF. Here the CDR3 DNA reads TGCGCCAGCAGCCAAACAGGGGCCTTTAACTATGGCTACACCTTC.

The CDR3 DNA reads as TGTGCCAGCAGCGAGGGACAGGGGGACACTGAAGCTTTCTTT. Its translation is CASSEGQGDTEAFF. This chain connects TRBV9 to TRBJ1-1; 11 bases are shared with TRBD1. CDR3 length equals 14 residues. Germline V gives CDR1 SGDLS, CDR2 YYNGEE. After removal of 3 bases from V and 3 bases from J, the junction contained 1 base not matched to a gene.

This clonotype was picked up one time. The V and J genes are TRBV28 and TRBJ1-1; no clear D. With 5 bases removed from V and 4 bases from J, the gap between germline ends came to 14 bases. CDR1 is MDHEN, CDR2 SYDVKM, per germline. The CDR3 totals 14 residues. The CDR3 reads CASSTAGLITEAFF. For the CDR3, the DNA is TGTGCCAGCAGTACGGCTGGACTTATCACTGAAGCTTTCTTT.

The J gene is TRBJ2-3, the V gene TRBV5-6, with D possibly matching TRBD1 (5 bases). V was cut by 0 bases and J by 4 bases, with 12 bases left in between. Germline CDR1 is SGHDT and CDR2 is YYEEEE. The CDR3 is made up of 15 amino acids. CDR3 residues: CASSLGQGTSDTQYF. The CDR3 region has the DNA TGTGCCAGCAGCTTGGGGCAGGGTACATCAGATACGCAGTATTTT.

The chain recombines TRBV11-1 with TRBJ1-1, with D possibly matching TRBD1 (5 bases). V was shortened by 6 bases and J by 10 bases, with 12 bases between the two germline ends. The length of the CDR3 is 11 residues. Germline V gene lookup returns CDR1 SGHAT and CDR2 FQDESV (reference sequence). In nucleotides, the CDR3 is TGTGCCAGCAGTCACCAGGGATCAGCTTTCTTT. Translation gives CASSHQGSAFF.

In its sample, this clonotype was seen once. The chain couples TRBV7-8 to TRBJ2-1; tentatively, D is TRBD1 (7 bases). The length of the CDR3 is 18 residues. Per germline, CDR1 SGHVS and CDR2 FQNEAQ. The V end was cut by 5 bases, the J end by 8 bases, with 28 bases between. The CDR3 region is CASSGLTGVGPPSDEQFF. The DNA of the CDR3 is TGTGCCAGCAGCGGACTAACAGGGGTCGGACCCCCTTCCGATGAGCAGTTCTTC.

The chain carries TRBV30 and TRBJ2-4; D may be TRBD1 (6 bases). V lost 2 bases, J lost 6 bases, and 8 bases lay in between. CDR1 GTSNPN and CDR2 SVGIG come from the germline V gene (reference sequence). The CDR3 contains 12 residues. The CDR3 coding sequence is TGTGCCTGGAGTAAAGGGGGAAACATTCAGTACTTC. It translates to CAWSKGGNIQYF. Using reference TRBV30 and TRBJ2-4 for the parts outside the CDR3, the full variable domain is SQTIHQWPATLVQPVGSPLSLECTVEGTSNPNLYWYRQAAGRGLQLLFYSVGIGQISSEVPQNLSASRPQDRQFILSSKKLLLSDSGFYLCAWSKGGNIQYFGAGTRLSVL.

The rearrangement links TRBV12-3 or TRBV12-4 to TRBJ2-2; maybe TRBD2 (5 bases). The V gene lost 2 bases and the J gene lost 4 bases, with 8 bases spanning the gap. The CDR3 has 14 amino acids. CDR3 bases: TGTGCCAGCAGTTTAACCGCGGGCACCGGGGAGCTGTTTTTT. Translating gives CASSLTAGTGELFF.

The chain carries TRBV6-2 or TRBV6-3 and TRBJ1-1, with D hard to call. This CDR3 is 15 amino acids long. CDR1 is MNHEY, CDR2 SVGEGT, per germline. V shed 4 bases and J shed 2 bases, with 14 bases lying between them. The CDR3 region is CASSSRRDVNTEAFF. Here the CDR3 DNA reads TGTGCCAGCAGTTCCCGACGGGATGTTAACACTGAAGCTTTCTTT.

This rearrangement joins TRBV19 to TRBJ2-7, with 7 bases fitting TRBD1. The CDR3 covers 14 residues. The germline CDR1 and CDR2 sequences are LNHDA and SQIVND (reference sequence). The trim removed 5 bases at V and 2 bases at J, leaving 6 bases unmatched. The CDR3, as DNA: TGTGCCAGTAGTTCGGGGACAGAGACCTACGAGCAGTACTTC. Translated, it gives CASSSGTETYEQYF.

This chain connects TRBV28 to TRBJ2-7, with D perhaps matching TRBD1 or TRBD2 (6 bases each). V gave up 3 bases and J gave up 4 bases, with 22 bases separating them. The germline CDR1 and CDR2 sequences are MDHEN and SYDVKM. The CDR3 spans 17 residues. CDR3 sequence (DNA): TGTGCCAGCAGTTTCGCAGGGGAGGACCTAATGGGGTACGAGCAGTACTTC. Translation gives CASSFAGEDLMGYEQYF.

The chain uses TRBV7-3 and TRBJ2-3; D gene uncertain. Germline CDR1 is SGHTA and CDR2 is FQGTGA. The CDR3 is made up of 14 amino acids. The V and J ends lost 1 base and 1 base respectively, with 6 bases between them. The CDR3 loop is CASSLSTGTDTQYF. The CDR3 DNA reads TGTGCCAGCAGCTTAAGTACAGGCACAGATACGCAGTATTTT.

The chain recombines TRBV7-9 with TRBJ1-1; D is undetermined. V lost 8 bases, J lost 8 bases, and 3 bases lay in between. This CDR3 is built from 8 residues. Germline V gene data show CDR1 as SEHNR and CDR2 as FQNEAQ (reference sequence). As DNA, the CDR3 is TGTGCCAGCGGCGAAGCTTTCTTT. The encoded protein is CASGEAFF.

V is TRBV2 and J is TRBJ2-1; D ambiguous. The CDR3 is 13 amino acids. V lost 7 bases to trimming and J lost 7 bases, with 14 bases between them. Germline V lookup: CDR1 SNHLY, CDR2 FYNNEI. DNA of the CDR3: TGTGCCAGCACGTCTCCAAGGTTGAATGAGCAGTTCTTC. Translation gives CASTSPRLNEQFF.

This sequence joins TRBV5-1 and TRBJ2-7; D is uncertain. This CDR3 has 15 residues. Germline CDR1 and CDR2: SGHRS and YFSETQ. V lost 4 bases and J lost 3, with 17 bases in between. The CDR3 reads CASSPGFFGHYEQYF. In DNA, the CDR3 is TGCGCCAGCAGCCCAGGATTCTTCGGGCACTACGAGCAGTACTTC.

This rearrangement joins TRBV9 to TRBJ2-7; 10 nucleotides line up with TRBD2. Per the germline V gene, CDR1 is SGDLS and CDR2 is YYNGEE. With 4 bases clipped from V and 1 base from J, the junction kept 5 bases outside the gene matches. The CDR3 loop spans 15 amino acids. CDR3 DNA: TGTGCCAGCAGCCTCAGTAGCGGGGGGTCCTACGAGCAGTACTTC. It translates to CASSLSSGGSYEQYF. Full variable domain (rest looked up from reference TRBV9 and TRBJ2-7): DSGVTQTPKHLITATGQRVTLRCSPRSGDLSVYWYQQSLDQGLQFLIQYYNGEERAKGNILERFSAQQFPDLHSELNLSSLELGDSALYFCASSLSSGGSYEQYFGPGTRLTVT.

The J gene is TRBJ1-2, the V gene TRBV25-1; D is unresolved. CDR1 and CDR2 from the germline V gene are MGHDK and SYGVNS. The CDR3 spans 14 residues. Deletions cut 1 base from V and 2 bases from J, with 8 bases between. CDR3 coding DNA: TGTGCCAGCAGTGAATCGGCAGCAAACTATGGCTACACCTTC. It encodes CASSESAANYGYTF.

The chain recombines TRBV13 with TRBJ2-7, with 7 nucleotides matching TRBD2. Germline V gene lookup returns CDR1 PRHDT and CDR2 FYEKMQ (reference sequence). Unmatched junction bases numbered 3, after V lost 5 bases and J lost 5 bases. The CDR3 covers 12 residues. The CDR3 DNA reads TGTGCCAGCAGCGGACGGGGGGACGAGCAGTACTTC. It specifies CASSGRGDEQYF.